Listed here is a single T cell receptor (beta chain). Its target is unknown. This sample was taken from a study of T cells in Graves' hyperthyroidism and ophthalmopathy. Looking at the study overall: At the time of initial diagnosis and before any treatment, peripheral blood was collected.

The CDR3 contains 15 residues. Germline values: CDR1 DFQATT, CDR2 SNEGSKA (reference sequence). Trimming shortened V by 5 bases and J by 2 bases, and 16 bases separated the two germline ends. Whole-study results and caveats: Ophthalmopathy could be told apart from stable hyperthyroidism with a 13 V-J model.

Amplified regions were TCR beta CDR3 sequences from RNA transcripts. The TCR CDR3 first-round RT-PCR relied on the HTBI primer set. TCRdb processed the multiplex PCR reads anew with MiXCR; each CDR3 protein has one entry. Of about 96,000 distinct CDR3 sequences listed, over 50% were seen once; the top ten hold 25% to 30%. The source material was blood. The chain combines TRBV20-1 with TRBJ1-5, with D perhaps TRBD1 (5 bases). The receptor was isolated from a woman aged 35 to 49 with Graves' hyperthyroidism. The CDR3 bases are TGCAGTGCTTCGGGGGGGGGGACGGGCAATCAGCCCCAGCATTTT. Translating it yields CSASGGGTGNQPQHF.